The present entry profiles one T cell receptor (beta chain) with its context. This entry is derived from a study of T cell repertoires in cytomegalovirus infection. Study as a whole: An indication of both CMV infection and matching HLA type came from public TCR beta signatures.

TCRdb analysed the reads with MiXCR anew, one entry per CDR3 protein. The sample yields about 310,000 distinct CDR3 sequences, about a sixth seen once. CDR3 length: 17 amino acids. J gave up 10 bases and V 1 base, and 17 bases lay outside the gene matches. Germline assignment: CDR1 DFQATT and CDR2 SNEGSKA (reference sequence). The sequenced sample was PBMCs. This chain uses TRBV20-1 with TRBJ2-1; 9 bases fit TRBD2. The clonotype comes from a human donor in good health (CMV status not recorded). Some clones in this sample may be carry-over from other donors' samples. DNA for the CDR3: TGCAGTGCTAGAGGGGGCCTTTCTGGCGGGGGGGCCAACGAGCAGTTCTTC. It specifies CSARGGLSGGGANEQFF.